This TCR beta chain originates from a study of human CD4 T cells and Enterobacteriaceae. The CDR3 is 11 residues long. V lost 6 bases and J 3 bases, leaving 6 bases between the germline ends. CDR1 and CDR2 (germline): SNHLY, FYNNEI. Generated by immunoSEQ multiplex PCR, the TCRdb table keeps only in-frame clones and is missing some. This table holds under 35,000 clones, approximately 80% found once. All CD4+ cells other than CD45RA+CCR7+CD95- naive cells were sorted as memory, over 95% pure. The TCR sequence derives from a human donor in good health. The V call is TRBV2, the J call TRBJ2-7, with D perhaps matching TRBD2 (6 bases). Sequencing was performed on memory CD4+ T cells from blood. The CDR3 DNA reads TGTGCCAGCAGGGACTACTACGAGCAGTACTTC. Translation gives CASRDYYEQYF.